Listed here is a single T cell receptor beta chain. No antigen is known for it. Base qualities are not provided; no much larger clone lies one nucleotide away. The sample comes from a study of blood T cells in healthy people across ages (dated by TCRdb to between 2015 and 2016). In the study overall: Template switching captured roughly one uniquely barcoded TCR beta cDNA molecule per two T cells in model experiments. Four age groups were formed from the donors: young (average around 15 years), middle-aged (approximately 40), aged (62) and long-lived (less than 85). The study analyzed two additional independent replicas of 1 million unique cDNA reads from the same blood draw for two donors, one aged 18 to 29 and one aged 80 or older. To track age-related changes in TCR beta repertoire diversity, the study relied on deep sequencing normalized with unique cDNA molecular identifiers. To avoid experimental bias, donors of different ages were spread randomly across the sequencing lanes.

The 35 to 40 donors, aged 6 to 90 years, were systemically healthy Caucasian individuals from Russia. Around 10 milliliters of peripheral blood were collected from each donor into EDTA-treated Vacutainer tubes. PBMCs were isolated by Ficoll-Paque density-gradient centrifugation, with at least 7 million obtained per sample. Trizol reagent was used to extract total RNA from the PBMCs, yielding at least 5.5 micrograms per sample. The percentages of naive CD45RAhigh/CD27high T cells were determined by flow cytometry on a PBMC aliquot from every donor. The investigation overall reported the following: Because profiling used bulk unsorted PBMCs, naive and antigen-experienced compartments could not be compared conclusively. As age increased, observed TCR beta diversity per million T cells dropped in a roughly linear way, and a significant reduction was already evident by age 40. Estimates of total diversity based on one million sequenced T cells were regarded as lower bounds and as underestimates. There was a strong correlation between observed TCR beta diversity and the percentage of naive T cells measured by flow cytometry. Because donor CMV infection status was unknown, age-related changes in expanded clonotypes were potentially confounded. Compared with the aged group, more naive CD4+ T cells, fewer expanded clones and increased TCR diversity were shown by the long-lived group, suggesting age selection.

Trimmed from V: 6 bases; trimmed from J: 7 bases; junction bases lacking a gene match: 8. Measured from the cysteine to the phenylalanine, the CDR3 is 14 residues long. Only the CDR3 region is kept as DNA, spanning 42 bases read in frame from base 1. CDR1 and CDR2, looked up from the germline V gene, are ENHRY and SYGVKD. Receptors were amplified or captured by 5' RACE. Sequencing was carried out with an Illumina HiSeq 2500. A second PCR of roughly 7 to 11 cycles was performed with a sample-barcoded 5' primer and a J-beta primer mix. A template-switch 5' adaptor carrying 12 random nucleotides introduced a unique molecular identifier onto each TCR beta cDNA molecule. At least 2.5 million CDR3-containing paired-end reads were obtained from each sample. First-strand cDNA synthesis was performed from all RNA using the Mint cDNA synthesis kit, with priming by a TRBC-specific oligonucleotide. All cDNA was treated with uracil-DNA glycosylase and then went through a first 18-cycle PCR with the universal primers M1SS and BC2_uni_R. Per the authors' processing: Normalization of each sample was performed by random selection of 1 million high-quality reads, each carrying a distinct molecular identifier. Reads sharing molecular identifiers were discarded rather than binned into consensus sequences. MiTCR, run with a Q25 quality threshold and the strictest error-elimination algorithm, handled CDR3 identification, clonotype clustering and error correction. A nonparametric unseen species model with Euler transformation was used to estimate a lower bound on total TCR beta diversity. The raw public reads went through TCRdb reprocessing: fastp at Q25, MiXCR clone calling, in-frame beta chains kept. Every CDR3 protein is listed once, alongside the most common genes and DNA of its rows. TCRdb's processing, not the authors' own work, is the source of the V and J calls. The sample profile shows 850,000 to 1,100,000 distinct CDR3 sequences; roughly two fifths of them were found once. About an eighth of the sample comes from the top ten.

This sequence originates from a man aged 18 to 35 in good health. The sequence is built from TRBV10-3 and TRBJ1-4, with 7 central nucleotides matching TRBD1. Sequences were obtained from blood. The CDR3 region reads CAIRAGGGGEKLFF. The DNA sequence is TGTGCCATCAGGGCAGGGGGAGGAGGTGAAAAACTGTTTTTT.